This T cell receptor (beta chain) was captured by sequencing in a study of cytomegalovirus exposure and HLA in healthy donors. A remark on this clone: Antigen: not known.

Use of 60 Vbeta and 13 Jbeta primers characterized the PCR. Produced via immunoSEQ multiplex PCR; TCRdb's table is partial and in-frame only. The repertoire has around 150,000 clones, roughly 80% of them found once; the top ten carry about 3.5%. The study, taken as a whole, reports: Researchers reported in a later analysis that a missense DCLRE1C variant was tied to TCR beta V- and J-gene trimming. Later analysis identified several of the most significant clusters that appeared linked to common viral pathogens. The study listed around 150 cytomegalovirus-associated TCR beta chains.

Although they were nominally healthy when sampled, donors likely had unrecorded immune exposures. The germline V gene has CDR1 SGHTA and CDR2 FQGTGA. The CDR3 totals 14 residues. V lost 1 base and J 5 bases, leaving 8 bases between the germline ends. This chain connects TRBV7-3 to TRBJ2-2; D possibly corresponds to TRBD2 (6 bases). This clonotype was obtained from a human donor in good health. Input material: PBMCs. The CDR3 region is CASSLNGGTGELFF. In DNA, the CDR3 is TGTGCCAGCAGCTTAAATGGAGGGACCGGGGAGCTGTTTTTT.